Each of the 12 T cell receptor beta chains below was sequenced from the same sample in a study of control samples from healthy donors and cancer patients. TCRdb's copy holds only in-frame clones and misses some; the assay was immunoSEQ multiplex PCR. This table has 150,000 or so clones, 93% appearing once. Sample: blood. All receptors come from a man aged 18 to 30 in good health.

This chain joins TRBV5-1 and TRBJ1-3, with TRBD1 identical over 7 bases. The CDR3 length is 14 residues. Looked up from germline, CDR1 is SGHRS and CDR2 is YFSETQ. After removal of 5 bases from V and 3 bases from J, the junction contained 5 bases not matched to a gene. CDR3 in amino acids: CASREGGGGNTIYF. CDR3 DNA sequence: TGCGCCAGCAGAGAAGGGGGCGGTGGAAACACCATATATTTT.

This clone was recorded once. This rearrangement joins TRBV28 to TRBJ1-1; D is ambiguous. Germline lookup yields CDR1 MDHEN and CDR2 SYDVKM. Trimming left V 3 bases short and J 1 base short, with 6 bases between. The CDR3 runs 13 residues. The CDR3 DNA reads TGTGCCAGCAGTTTGGCGAAGAACACTGAAGCTTTCTTT. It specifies CASSLAKNTEAFF.

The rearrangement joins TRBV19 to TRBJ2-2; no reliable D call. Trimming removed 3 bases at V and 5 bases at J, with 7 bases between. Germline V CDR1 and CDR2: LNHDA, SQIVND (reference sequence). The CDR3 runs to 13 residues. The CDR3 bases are TGTGCCAGTAGTATGGCGAGGACCGGGGAGCTGTTTTTT. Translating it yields CASSMARTGELFF. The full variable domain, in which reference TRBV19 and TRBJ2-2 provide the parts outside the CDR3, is DGGITQSPKYLFRKEGQNVTLSCEQNLNHDAMYWYRQDPGQGLRLIYYSQIVNDFQKGDIAEGYSVSREKKESFPLTVTSAQKNPTAFYLCASSMARTGELFFGEGSRLTVL.

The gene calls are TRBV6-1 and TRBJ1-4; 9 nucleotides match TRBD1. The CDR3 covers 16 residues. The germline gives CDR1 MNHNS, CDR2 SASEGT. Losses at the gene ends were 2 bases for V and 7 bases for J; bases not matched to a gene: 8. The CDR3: CASSERHRGQGEKLFF. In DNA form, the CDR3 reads TGTGCCAGCAGTGAAAGACACAGGGGGCAGGGTGAAAAACTGTTTTTT.

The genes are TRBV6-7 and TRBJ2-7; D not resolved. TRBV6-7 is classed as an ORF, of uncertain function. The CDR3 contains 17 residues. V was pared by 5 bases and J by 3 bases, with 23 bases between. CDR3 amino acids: CASSQPSQDTRIYEQYF. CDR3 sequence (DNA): TGTGCCAGCAGTCAGCCATCCCAAGATACCCGAATCTACGAGCAGTACTTC.

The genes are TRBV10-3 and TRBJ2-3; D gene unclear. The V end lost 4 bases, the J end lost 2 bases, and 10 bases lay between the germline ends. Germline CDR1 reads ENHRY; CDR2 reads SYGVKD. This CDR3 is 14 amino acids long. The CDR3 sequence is CAISGRTDTDTQYF. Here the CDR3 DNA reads TGTGCCATCAGTGGGAGAACAGACACAGATACGCAGTATTTT.

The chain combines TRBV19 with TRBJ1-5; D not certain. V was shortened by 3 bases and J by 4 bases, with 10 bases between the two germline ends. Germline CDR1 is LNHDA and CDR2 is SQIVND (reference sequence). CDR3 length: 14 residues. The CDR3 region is CASSMAGTNQPQHF. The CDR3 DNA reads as TGTGCCAGTAGTATGGCAGGAACTAATCAGCCCCAGCATTTT.

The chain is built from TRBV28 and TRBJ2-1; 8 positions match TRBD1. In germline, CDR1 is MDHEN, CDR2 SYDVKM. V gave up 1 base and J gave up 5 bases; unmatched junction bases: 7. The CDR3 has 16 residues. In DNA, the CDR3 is TGTGCCAGCAGTTTATCGCGGACAGGGACGGACAATGAGCAGTTCTTC. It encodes CASSLSRTGTDNEQFF.

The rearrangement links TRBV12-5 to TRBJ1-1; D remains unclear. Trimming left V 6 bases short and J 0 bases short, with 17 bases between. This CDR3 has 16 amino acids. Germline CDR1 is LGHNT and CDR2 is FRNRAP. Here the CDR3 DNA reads TGTGCTAGTGGGGCTAGAAACAGACCGATGAACACTGAAGCTTTCTTT. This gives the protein CASGARNRPMNTEAFF.

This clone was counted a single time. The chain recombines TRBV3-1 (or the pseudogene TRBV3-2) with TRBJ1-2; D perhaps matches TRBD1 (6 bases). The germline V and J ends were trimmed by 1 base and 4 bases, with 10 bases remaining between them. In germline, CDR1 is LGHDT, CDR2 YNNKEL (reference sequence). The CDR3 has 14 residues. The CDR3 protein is CASSQARGRYGYTF. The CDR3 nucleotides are TGTGCCAGCAGCCAAGCCAGGGGACGCTATGGCTACACCTTC.

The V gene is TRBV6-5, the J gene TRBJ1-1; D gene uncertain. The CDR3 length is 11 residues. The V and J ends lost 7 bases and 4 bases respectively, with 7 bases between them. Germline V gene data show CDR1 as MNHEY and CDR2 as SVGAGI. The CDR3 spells CASTGSTEAFF. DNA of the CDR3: TGTGCCAGCACGGGTTCCACTGAAGCTTTCTTT.

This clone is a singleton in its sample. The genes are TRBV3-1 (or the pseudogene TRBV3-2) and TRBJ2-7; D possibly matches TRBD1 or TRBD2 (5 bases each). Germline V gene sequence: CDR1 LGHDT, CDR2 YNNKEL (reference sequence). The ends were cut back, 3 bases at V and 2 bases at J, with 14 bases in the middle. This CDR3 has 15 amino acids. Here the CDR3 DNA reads TGTGCCAGCAGCCAGGCCTGGGACGGAACCTACGAGCAGTACTTC. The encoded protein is CASSQAWDGTYEQYF.